One TCR beta chain is described in this entry. The data originate from a study of cytomegalovirus exposure and HLA in healthy donors. 13 Jbeta primers and 60 Vbeta primers were used for the PCR. TCRdb keeps only in-frame clones here, not all; method: immunoSEQ multiplex PCR. The record lists 55,000 to 85,000 clones, of which the ten most abundant hold 2.4%. Germline lookup yields CDR1 LGHNA and CDR2 YSLEER. This CDR3 is 18 amino acids long. Trimming removed 0 bases from V and 0 bases from J; junction bases left unmatched: 6. The sequenced material came from PBMCs. The TCR was taken from a female donor in good health and CMV-seropositive. The rearrangement links TRBV4-3 to TRBJ1-2, with 11 bases that match TRBD1. CDR3 sequence: CASSQDRPGQGANYGYTF. For the CDR3, the DNA is TGCGCCAGCAGCCAAGATAGGCCGGGACAGGGGGCTAACTATGGCTACACCTTC.